Shown below are 3 T cell receptor beta chains from a single sample sequenced in a study of long-term antiretroviral therapy in people with HIV. immunoSEQ v3.0 was run at survey level. The repertoire was sequenced with immunoSEQ multiplex PCR; TCRdb's copy has only in-frame clones and lacks some. The profile shows some 31,000 clones, roughly nine tenths of them singletons. Sample: unsorted PBMCs, taken 1.1 years after starting antiretroviral therapy. These receptors were taken from a man younger than 35 with HIV.

The rearrangement links TRBV11-2 to TRBJ2-5; D not certain. The CDR3 covers 13 residues. Trimming cost V 6 bases and J 0 bases, with 8 bases left between them. Germline V gene sequence: CDR1 SGHAT, CDR2 FQNNGV. CDR3 DNA: TGTGCCAGCAGTACCGGAAACCAAGAGACCCAGTACTTC. Its protein product is CASSTGNQETQYF.

The rearrangement uses TRBV9 and TRBJ2-3; D may be TRBD1 (6 bases). The V gene lost 0 bases and the J gene lost 8 bases, with 16 bases spanning the gap. CDR3 length: 15 residues. Germline V lookup: CDR1 SGDLS, CDR2 YYNGEE. Here the CDR3 DNA reads TGTGCCAGCAGCGTAGAAGTTACAGGGATACCTACGCAGTATTTT. Its protein is CASSVEVTGIPTQYF.

The chain joins TRBV2 to TRBJ2-7, with a tentative D call TRBD1 (5 bases). Deletions cut 6 bases from V and 1 base from J, with 7 bases between. Germline CDR1 reads SNHLY; CDR2 reads FYNNEI. The CDR3 consists of 12 residues. In nucleotides, the CDR3 is TGTGCCAGCAGCACAGGTTCCTACGAGCAGTACTTC. Translation gives CASSTGSYEQYF.